Sequencing of this T cell receptor beta chain was carried out in a study of T cell responses to AZD1222 COVID-19 vaccine (dated by TCRdb to the early 2020s). Study-wide context: AZD1222 recipients whose second dose came at about 4 weeks and those whose second dose came at about 12 weeks were combined into one group, since spike-specific TCR depth and breadth did not differ between the two schedules. Trial participants were enrolled into age subgroups of 18-55, 56-69 and 70-plus years, which contained around 150, 29 and 61 TCR-sequenced participants, respectively. A total of 233 trial participants underwent TCR sequencing, of whom 207 received two doses of AZD1222 and roughly 25 received two doses of the MenACWY control vaccine. Results the study describes overall, beyond this receptor: Most participants were white British and females outnumbered males, and the authors suggested that clonal diversity may have been underestimated. Vaccine-associated CD4 TCRs spanned the whole spike protein, with dominant responses in regions 160-218 and 743-854. Spike-specific TCR breadth and depth rose significantly after two AZD1222 doses compared with day 0 and with MenACWY recipients. In the small 56-69-year group, the increase in depth fell short of significance, most likely because of low power. Epitopes outside the regions mutated in the B.1.351 and B.1.1.7 variants were reportedly recognized by nearly half of the unique spike-specific TCRs. Conclusions about previously exposed vaccinees were limited because only six AZD1222 recipients were SARS-CoV-2 seropositive at baseline. Because no samples from the day 14 peak response were available, repertoires could be characterized only after the peak T cell response.

In regard to this clone: The antigen it binds to is not known. Sequence at one end of the junction differs from germline and may be a read error.

Reading the label with the study, this specimen's time point is: baseline before first vaccination. Samples from vaccinated people were obtained from the UK trials COV001 and COV002, which included a single-blind randomized controlled phase 2/3 trial of AZD1222 (ChAdOx1 nCoV-19) in healthy adults. For TCRbeta chain sequencing, PBMC samples were collected from trial participants at day 0 and at day 28 after the second dose. The CDR3 goes from the cysteine to the phenylalanine over 11 residues. The DNA shown is the 33-base CDR3, in frame from base 1. Per the germline V gene, MNHEY is the CDR1 and SVGAGI is the CDR2. The CDR3 regions of human TCRbeta chains were subjected to immunosequencing. The paper's data handling went like this. TCRs in the repertoires were compared against a reference library of SARS-CoV-2-specific TCRs that had been generated with the MIRA antigen-specificity platform. Breadth meant the fraction of unique TCRs that were SARS-CoV-2-associated, whereas depth meant the fraction of total T cells that were SARS-CoV-2-associated. Using the MIRA data, every spike-specific TCR was mapped to the spike region that the TCR reacted to and assigned to either a CD4 or a CD8 class. Log10-transformed breadth and depth values were compared by one-way ANOVA with Sidak's multiple comparisons tests. What TCRdb holds here is the immuneACCESS table cut down to in-frame rearrangements. Part of the clones is not present; checked against another copy, under half of the missing clones reflect an unresolved V gene, and the others are unexplained. V, J and clone size were drawn from that table, and D and trimming were deduced from the DNA. The sample table contains about 130,000 clones; only one count was recorded for 80% to 90% of them. The ten most abundant clones make up around 20% of the sample.

The specimen was peripheral blood, collected on day 0 of AZD1222 vaccination. The clonotype originates from an adult in good health. The receptor chain draws on TRBV6-5 and TRBJ1-2; matching of 5 bases hints at TRBD1 as the D gene. The DNA is as follows: TGTGCCAGCAAGTTAGCGGGACCGGTTATCTTC. This yields the protein CASKLAGPVIF.